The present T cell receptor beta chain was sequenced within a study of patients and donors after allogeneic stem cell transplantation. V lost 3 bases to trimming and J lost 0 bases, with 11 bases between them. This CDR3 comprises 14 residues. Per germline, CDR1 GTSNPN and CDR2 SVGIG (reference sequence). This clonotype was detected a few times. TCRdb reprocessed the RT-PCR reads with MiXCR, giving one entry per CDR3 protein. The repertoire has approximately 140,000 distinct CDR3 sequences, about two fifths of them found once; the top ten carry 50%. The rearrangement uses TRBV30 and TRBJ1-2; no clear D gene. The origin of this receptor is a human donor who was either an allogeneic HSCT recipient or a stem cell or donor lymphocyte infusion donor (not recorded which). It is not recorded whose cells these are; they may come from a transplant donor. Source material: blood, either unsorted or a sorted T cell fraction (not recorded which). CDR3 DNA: TGTGCCTGGAGCAGGCTCCGAGCTAACTATGGCTACACCTTC. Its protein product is CAWSRLRANYGYTF.